A single sample is the source of the 15 T cell receptor beta chains below, sequenced in a study of T cells after yellow fever vaccination. TCRdb used MiXCR to reprocess the 5' RACE reads, holding one entry per CDR3 protein. The table lists some 320,000 distinct CDR3 sequences, roughly 8.7% of them singletons. Source: PBMCs, taken on the day of the first yellow fever vaccination. Every receptor here comes from a man aged 18 to 35 who received the YFV17D yellow fever vaccine.

This clonotype was seen repeatedly, ten times or more. This chain joins TRBV5-6 and TRBJ2-2, with a tentative D call TRBD1 (6 bases). Trimming pared 4 bases from V and 1 base from J, leaving 14 bases between. The CDR3 spans 16 residues. Germline V gene lookup returns CDR1 SGHDT and CDR2 YYEEEE. The CDR3: CASSLRGHLNTGELFF. Written as DNA, the CDR3 is TGTGCCAGCAGCCTGAGGGGACACCTGAACACCGGGGAGCTGTTTTTT.

This chain connects TRBV27 to TRBJ2-7, with 9 positions matching TRBD1. Germline values: CDR1 MNHEY, CDR2 SMNVEV (reference sequence). V shed 0 bases and J 3 bases; nucleotides not matched to a gene: 6. The CDR3 covers 16 residues. The chain's CDR3 is CASSLSGTGRIYEQYF. CDR3 in DNA: TGTGCCAGCAGTTTATCGGGGACAGGGCGAATCTACGAGCAGTACTTC.

The chain carries TRBV4-1 and TRBJ2-5; TRBD2 matches at 7 bases. With 1 base clipped from V and 9 bases from J, the junction kept 26 bases outside the gene matches. This CDR3 comprises 20 residues. CDR1 is MGHRA and CDR2 is YSYEKL in the germline V gene. Here the CDR3 reads CASSQGSGGTPGLLLGAQYF. Written as DNA, the CDR3 is TGCGCCAGCAGCCAAGGGTCGGGAGGTACACCGGGACTCCTCCTTGGTGCCCAGTACTTC.

This clonotype has only a few counts. CDR3 coding DNA: TGCGCCAGCAGCCAAGAACCGCCTCGGGATACGCAGTATTTT. It encodes CASSQEPPRDTQYF. This chain links TRBV4-3 with TRBJ2-3; D uncertain. The CDR3 spans 14 residues. Trimming cost V 0 bases and J 6 bases, with 10 bases left between them. In germline, CDR1 is LGHNA, CDR2 YSLEER.

The rearrangement uses TRBV5-4 and TRBJ2-5; 7 bases fit TRBD2. Germline lookup yields CDR1 SGHNT and CDR2 YYREEE (reference sequence). The CDR3 runs 15 residues. V was clipped by 5 bases and J by 4 bases; unmatched bases: 11. The CDR3 loop reads CASRSALASGETQYF. CDR3 coding DNA: TGTGCCAGCAGGTCAGCACTAGCGTCGGGAGAGACCCAGTACTTC.

There are a few counts of this clonotype. This sequence joins TRBV7-8 and TRBJ2-7; 7 bases fit TRBD2. This CDR3 comprises 16 residues. Per germline, CDR1 SGHVS and CDR2 FQNEAQ. The J segment lost 0 bases and the V segment lost 0 bases, leaving 5 bases of the junction unmatched. CDR3 sequence (DNA): TGTGCCAGCAGCTTAGCAAACCTAGCGGTCTCCTACGAGCAGTACTTC. Protein product: CASSLANLAVSYEQYF.

The table lists this clonotype with a few counts. The V call is TRBV20-1, the J call TRBJ2-3; D possibly corresponds to TRBD1 (6 bases). V was cut by 3 bases and J by 2 bases, with 15 bases left in between. Germline V CDR1 and CDR2: DFQATT, SNEGSKA (reference sequence). The CDR3 has 15 residues. DNA for the CDR3: TGCAGTGCTAGTAATAACAGGGCCCACACAGATACGCAGTATTTT. Residues: CSASNNRAHTDTQYF.

There are many counts of this clonotype. The gene calls are TRBV12-3 or TRBV12-4 and TRBJ2-5; TRBD2 agrees at 7 bases. The CDR3 runs 14 residues. J lost 5 bases, V lost 4 bases, and 7 bases had no gene match. The CDR3 sequence is CASSSEGGGETQYF. The CDR3 DNA reads as TGTGCCAGCAGTTCAGAGGGCGGGGGTGAGACCCAGTACTTC.

This clonotype occurred many times. The chain carries TRBV7-2 and TRBJ2-1; TRBD2 is a possible D gene (6 bases). V was shortened by 5 bases and J by 9 bases, with 14 bases between the two germline ends. The CDR3 contains 13 residues. The germline V gene has CDR1 SGHTA and CDR2 FQGNSA. The CDR3 is CASSASSVGEQFF. DNA of the CDR3: TGTGCCAGCAGCGCCTCTAGCGTTGGTGAGCAGTTCTTC. The full variable domain, with the rest looked up from reference TRBV7-2 and TRBJ2-1, is GAGVSQSPSNKVTEKGKDVELRCDPISGHTALYWYRQSLGQGLEFLIYFQGNSAPDKSGLPSDRFSAERTGGSVSTLTIQRTQQEDSAVYLCASSASSVGEQFFGPGTRLTVL.

This clonotype was seen a handful of times. The chain has TRBV7-9 and TRBJ2-7; 10 bases map to TRBD1. Trimming removed 0 bases from V and 9 bases from J; junction bases left unmatched: 8. CDR1 and CDR2 from the germline V gene are SEHNR and FQNEAQ (reference sequence). The CDR3 runs 15 residues. CDR3 amino acids: CASSLARQGASGQYV. For the CDR3, the DNA is TGTGCCAGCAGCTTAGCGCGACAGGGGGCTTCGGGGCAGTACGTC.

In nucleotides, the CDR3 is TGCGCCAGCAGGGGTACAGGGGCGGAGACCCAGTACTTC. Amino acid sequence: CASRGTGAETQYF. The genes are TRBV5-1 and TRBJ2-5, with 7 nucleotides matching TRBD1. CDR1 and CDR2 (germline): SGHRS, YFSETQ. The CDR3 covers 13 residues. Losses at the gene ends were 5 bases for V and 5 bases for J; bases not matched to a gene: 6.

The sample holds many counts of this clonotype. V and J are TRBV4-3 and TRBJ2-5; D gene ambiguous. CDR3 length: 13 residues. Trimming took off 0 bases at V and 3 bases at J, with 5 bases between the two ends. Germline CDR1 reads LGHNA; CDR2 reads YSLEER. The CDR3 loop is CASSQDLEETQYF. The CDR3 region has the DNA TGCGCCAGCAGCCAAGATTTAGAAGAGACCCAGTACTTC.

This clonotype was picked up many times. The chain is built from TRBV30 and TRBJ2-3, with D tentatively TRBD1 (6 bases). The CDR3 has 14 amino acids. Germline assignment: CDR1 GTSNPN and CDR2 SVGIG (reference sequence). The germline V and J ends were trimmed by 3 bases and 5 bases, with 15 bases remaining between them. CDR3 protein: CAWSLQGLLDTQYF. The DNA for the CDR3 is TGTGCCTGGAGCTTACAGGGTCTTTTAGATACGCAGTATTTT. The full variable domain, rest sourced from reference TRBV30 and TRBJ2-3, is SQTIHQWPATLVQPVGSPLSLECTVEGTSNPNLYWYRQAAGRGLQLLFYSVGIGQISSEVPQNLSASRPQDRQFILSSKKLLLSDSGFYLCAWSLQGLLDTQYFGPGTRLTVL.

The chain recombines TRBV5-1 with TRBJ2-2; 8 bases are a match to TRBD1. Germline CDR1 is SGHRS and CDR2 is YFSETQ. V lost 0 bases and J lost 4; bases outside the gene matches: 2. The CDR3 covers 15 residues. CDR3 DNA: TGCGCCAGCAGCTTGGATCAGGGGGCCACCGGGGAGCTGTTTTTT. Its translation is CASSLDQGATGELFF.

The J gene is TRBJ2-1, the V gene TRBV18, with D perhaps TRBD1 or TRBD2 (6 bases each). CDR3 length: 16 residues. V was cut by 1 base and J by 9 bases, with 19 bases left in between. Looked up from germline, CDR1 is KGHSH and CDR2 is LQKENI. CDR3 DNA sequence: TGTGCCAGCTCACCACTAGAGGCGCGGTCGGGGGCTGAGCAGTTCTTC. Its translation: CASSPLEARSGAEQFF.